The 16 T cell receptor beta chains below come from one sample, sequenced in a study of T cell responses to AZD1222 COVID-19 vaccine. TCRdb's copy holds only in-frame clones and misses some; the assay was immunoSEQ multiplex PCR. The sample yields about 120,000 clones, 80% to 95% seen once. Sequencing used peripheral blood, obtained on day 0 of AZD1222 vaccination. All receptors derive from an adult in good health.

The rearrangement links TRBV4-3 to TRBJ1-5; 7 positions agree with TRBD1. CDR1 LGHNA and CDR2 YSLEER come from the germline V gene. The CDR3 is 17 residues long. The trim removed 0 bases at V and 3 bases at J, leaving 8 bases unmatched. The DNA of the CDR3 is TGCGCCAGCAGCCAAGAGTGGAAGACAGGGTCCAATCAGCCCCAGCATTTT. This sequence encodes CASSQEWKTGSNQPQHF.

V is TRBV5-5 and J is TRBJ1-2, with 7 bases matching TRBD1. The CDR3 totals 17 residues. The germline V gene encodes CDR1 SGHKS and CDR2 YYEKEE (reference sequence). V shed 0 bases, J shed 3 bases, and the junction held 11 bases outside the gene matches. As DNA, the CDR3 is TGTGCCAGCAGCTTGGCGGCGACAGGGAGGAGTCACTATGGCTACACCTTC. This codes for CASSLAATGRSHYGYTF.

Only one count was recorded for this clone. The rearrangement uses TRBV7-9 and TRBJ1-2; D gene ambiguous. Germline loops: CDR1 SEHNR, CDR2 FQNEAQ (reference sequence). Trimming removed 7 bases at V and 4 bases at J, with 10 bases between. The CDR3 extends over 12 amino acids. This CDR3 reads CASIKDGYGYTF. The CDR3 region has the DNA TGTGCCAGCATCAAGGACGGCTATGGCTACACCTTC.

This clone has just a few counts. The chain carries TRBV28 and TRBJ1-1; the match to TRBD1 covers 9 bases. V gave up 5 bases and J gave up 3 bases; unmatched junction bases: 19. The CDR3 spans 19 residues. From germline, CDR1 is MDHEN and CDR2 SYDVKM. In nucleotides, the CDR3 is TGTGCCAGCAGTCCTCACACCACCGGGACAGGGTGGAAGTACACTGAAGCTTTCTTT. Translated, it gives CASSPHTTGTGWKYTEAFF.

The chain joins TRBV5-5 to TRBJ2-1; tentative D call: TRBD2 (5 bases). V lost 1 base to trimming and J lost 4 bases, with 15 bases between them. Germline V gene lookup returns CDR1 SGHKS and CDR2 YYEKEE (reference sequence). This CDR3 has 16 amino acids. The CDR3 region is CASSLYRLGVYNEQFF. CDR3 nucleotides: TGTGCCAGCAGCTTGTATCGCCTCGGGGTATACAATGAGCAGTTCTTC.

V usage is TRBV29-1 and J usage is TRBJ2-3; 9 bases match TRBD1. V trimming: 0 bases; J trimming: 3 bases; junction bases outside the gene matches: 7. CDR3 length: 16 amino acids. CDR1 SQVTM and CDR2 ANQGSEA come from the germline V gene. The CDR3 DNA reads TGCAGCGTTGAAGATCGGTTTGACAGGGGGACAGATACGCAGTATTTT. This gives the protein CSVEDRFDRGTDTQYF.

The chain links TRBV25-1 to TRBJ2-2, with unresolved D. Trimming removed 4 bases at V and 3 bases at J, with 9 bases between. This CDR3 region has 14 residues. CDR1 MGHDK and CDR2 SYGVNS come from the germline V gene. The CDR3 DNA reads TGTGCCAGCAGTGCCGGACGGGACACCGGGGAGCTGTTTTTT. Its protein is CASSAGRDTGELFF.

The rearrangement joins TRBV10-3 to TRBJ2-2, with 7 bases identical to TRBD1. V lost 9 bases to trimming and J lost 5 bases; unmatched junction nucleotides: 12. The CDR3 is 15 residues long. Germline CDR1 and CDR2: ENHRY and SYGVKD. The CDR3 reads CAISTGTVFTGELFF. The CDR3 region has the DNA TGTGCCATAAGTACCGGGACAGTGTTTACCGGGGAGCTGTTTTTT.

The chain links TRBV3-1 (or the pseudogene TRBV3-2) to TRBJ1-2, with D possibly matching TRBD1 (5 bases). Trimming stripped 1 base from V and 1 base from J, with 10 bases between. The length of the CDR3 is 15 residues. Germline values: CDR1 LGHDT, CDR2 YNNKEL (reference sequence). The CDR3 DNA follows: TGTGCCAGCAGCCAAGGTCTGGGACGTAACTATGGCTACACCTTC. This gives the protein CASSQGLGRNYGYTF.

This clone was seen once. The chain combines TRBV14 with TRBJ2-2, with D possibly being TRBD2 (5 bases). The CDR3 has 14 residues. Trimming left V 4 bases short and J 7 bases short, with 13 bases between. Germline V lookup: CDR1 SGHDN, CDR2 FVKESK. CDR3 DNA sequence: TGTGCCAGCAGCCCGCCGGGGAATGGCGGGGAGCTGTTTTTT. The encoded protein is CASSPPGNGGELFF.

J is TRBJ2-7 and V is TRBV9; the match to TRBD2 covers 9 bases. The J segment lost 3 bases and the V segment lost 3 bases, leaving 10 bases of the junction unmatched. The germline V gene has CDR1 SGDLS and CDR2 YYNGEE. The CDR3 sequence is 16 residues long. DNA of the CDR3: TGTGCCAGCAGCGGGCGGAAAGCGGGGGGACTCTACGAGCAGTACTTC. It translates to CASSGRKAGGLYEQYF.

The chain joins TRBV29-1 to TRBJ1-2, with a tentative D call TRBD1 (5 bases). This CDR3 is 17 amino acids long. Trimming removed 7 bases at V and 0 bases at J, with 24 bases between. CDR1 is SQVTM and CDR2 is ANQGSEA in the germline V gene. CDR3: CSAASWGDLKANYGYTF. The CDR3, as DNA: TGCAGCGCCGCCTCGTGGGGGGACCTGAAAGCTAACTATGGCTACACCTTC.

This clone was counted between two and nine times. V gene TRBV4-1 combines with J gene TRBJ1-3; D unclear. Germline-derived CDR1 and CDR2 are MGHRA and YSYEKL. V lost 0 bases and J lost 4, with 10 bases in between. CDR3 size: 15 residues. The CDR3 protein is CASSQDVGSGNTIYF. CDR3 bases: TGCGCCAGCAGCCAAGATGTGGGATCCGGAAACACCATATATTTT.

The rearrangement uses TRBV9 and TRBJ2-7, with D possibly TRBD2 on 7 matching bases. Germline values: CDR1 SGDLS, CDR2 YYNGEE. Trimming removed 0 bases at V and 1 base at J, with 11 bases between. This CDR3 comprises 15 residues. The CDR3 nucleotides read TGTGCCAGCAGCGTAGCGGGGGGCCTGTCCTACGAGCAGTACTTC. This codes for CASSVAGGLSYEQYF. The whole variable domain, remainder taken from reference TRBV9 and TRBJ2-7, is DSGVTQTPKHLITATGQRVTLRCSPRSGDLSVYWYQQSLDQGLQFLIQYYNGEERAKGNILERFSAQQFPDLHSELNLSSLELGDSALYFCASSVAGGLSYEQYFGPGTRLTVT.

The chain carries TRBV3-1 (or the pseudogene TRBV3-2) and TRBJ1-2; the D is unclear. In germline, CDR1 is LGHDT, CDR2 YNNKEL (reference sequence). This CDR3 comprises 15 residues. Trimming took 0 bases from V and 2 from J, leaving 10 bases between them. CDR3 sequence (DNA): TGTGCCAGCAGCCAAGATGTTCTACAGAACTATGGCTACACCTTC. It is translated as CASSQDVLQNYGYTF.

As DNA, the CDR3 is TGTGCCAGCAGACGAGCTAGCGGGGGGGCCCCACAGCAGTTCTTC. Amino acid sequence: CASRRASGGAPQQFF. V is TRBV6-5 and J is TRBJ2-1; 12 nucleotides agree with TRBD2. Losses at the gene ends were 6 bases for V and 11 bases for J; bases not matched to a gene: 11. This CDR3 is built from 15 residues. Per the germline V gene, CDR1 is MNHEY and CDR2 is SVGAGI.